This paragraph covers one TCR beta chain sequence. What it binds is unknown. With V trimmed by 3 bases and J by 8 bases, 12 bases remained unmatched. CDR3 length: 16 amino acids. Germline V gene sequence: CDR1 LNHDA, CDR2 SQIVND (reference sequence). Method: immunoSEQ multiplex PCR; TCRdb's copy keeps in-frame clones and lacks some. This table holds tens of thousands of clones, 84% found once. This sample stems from a study of T cell responses to AZD1222 COVID-19 vaccine. Findings of the study overall: Among spike-specific TCRs, nearly half reportedly target unmutated variant regions. Donor demographics were predominantly white British with a female majority; clonal diversity may be underestimated.

The sample was peripheral blood, taken on day 0 of AZD1222 vaccination. V is TRBV19 and J is TRBJ1-2; 10 nucleotides align to TRBD1. The TCR sequence derives from an adult in good health. The chain's CDR3 is CASSMDFGDRGRGYTF. The CDR3 DNA reads TGTGCCAGTAGTATGGATTTTGGGGACAGGGGTCGGGGCTACACCTTC.